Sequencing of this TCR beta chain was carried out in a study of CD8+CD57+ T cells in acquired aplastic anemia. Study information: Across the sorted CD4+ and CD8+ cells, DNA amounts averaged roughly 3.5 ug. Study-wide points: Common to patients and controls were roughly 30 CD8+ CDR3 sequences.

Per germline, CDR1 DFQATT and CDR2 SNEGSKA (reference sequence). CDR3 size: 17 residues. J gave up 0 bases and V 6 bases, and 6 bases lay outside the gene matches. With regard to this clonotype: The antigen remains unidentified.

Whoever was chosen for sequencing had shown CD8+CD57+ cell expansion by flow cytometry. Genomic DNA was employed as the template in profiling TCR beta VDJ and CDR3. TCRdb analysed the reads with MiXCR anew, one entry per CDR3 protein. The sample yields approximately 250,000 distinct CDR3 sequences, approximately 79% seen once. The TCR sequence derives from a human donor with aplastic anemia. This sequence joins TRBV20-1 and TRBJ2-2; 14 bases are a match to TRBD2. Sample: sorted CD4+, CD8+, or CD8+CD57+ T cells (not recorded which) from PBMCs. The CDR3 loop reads CSAAGLAGVPNTGELFF. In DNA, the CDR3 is TGCAGTGCCGCGGGACTAGCGGGGGTACCGAACACCGGGGAGCTGTTTTTT.